The present T cell receptor (beta chain) was sequenced within a study of T cell responses to AZD1222 COVID-19 vaccine. Trimming stripped 0 bases from V and 3 bases from J, with 6 bases between. The germline V gene encodes CDR1 ENHRY and CDR2 SYGVKD. CDR3 length equals 14 residues. Sequencing was performed with immunoSEQ multiplex PCR; in TCRdb, only in-frame clones are kept and a portion is missing. The table includes approximately 160,000 clones, about nine tenths detected once. Note on this clone: The target antigen is unknown.

Points from the study as a whole: Repertoire samples came only from after the peak T cell response. The breadth and depth of Spike-specific TCRs increased once two AZD1222 doses had been given. Just six AZD1222 recipients were seropositive at baseline. White British people made up most donors, females outnumbered males, and clonal diversity was possibly underestimated.

The sample consisted of peripheral blood, taken on day 0 of AZD1222 vaccination. The V and J genes are TRBV10-3 and TRBJ2-1; no firm D call. The TCR sequence derives from an adult in good health. The CDR3: CAISESSVYNEQFF. Here the CDR3 DNA reads TGTGCCATCAGTGAGTCGTCAGTCTACAATGAGCAGTTCTTC.